The sequence of this TCR beta chain was determined in a study of STAT5B mutations in CD4+ large granular lymphocyte leukemia. Study-wide background: Among healthy controls, a particular HLA allele went with more CDR3 'QG' motifs. Findings and limits, study-wide: Compared with healthy controls (2/35), patient top clones favored TRBV06 (8/27).

Assay used: immunoSEQ multiplex PCR; TCRdb lists only in-frame clones, some missing. Of about 33,000 clones listed, around four fifths are singletons. V shed 6 bases and J shed 1 base, with 16 bases lying between them. This CDR3 contains 16 residues. CDR1 is MNHEY, CDR2 SMNVEV, per germline (reference sequence). Regarding this clone: The antigen remains unidentified.

The receptor's source is a human donor in good health. The chain combines TRBV27 with TRBJ2-1, with a weak D call TRBD2 (6 bases). Sequences were obtained from CD4+ T cells from blood buffy coats. The CDR3 is CASSDVSGLSYNEQFF. The CDR3 coding sequence is TGTGCCAGCAGCGACGTAAGCGGGCTGTCCTACAATGAGCAGTTCTTC.